The TCR beta chain under discussion was sequenced for a study of blood T cell repertoires in COVID-19. In the authors' methods: Amplification of reference gene primers provided the estimated nucleated cell counts. Here immunoSEQ multiplex PCR was the method, and the copy in TCRdb shows in-frame clones only, minus some. The DNA gave D and trimming, while V, J and clone size come from that table. This sample has approximately 100,000 clones, with about 90% found just once. This CDR3 spans 15 amino acids. Germline V gene data show CDR1 as SGHRS and CDR2 as YFSETQ. Trimming removed 0 bases from V and 4 bases from J, with 13 bases in between.

This sequence was found in a man in his forties or fifties with acute or convalescent COVID-19. The chain joins TRBV5-1 to TRBJ1-1, with D tentatively TRBD1 (5 bases). The sequenced sample consisted of peripheral blood. In DNA, the CDR3 is TGCGCCAGCAGCTTGGAGGCAGGGAGGAGCACTGAAGCTTTCTTT. This translates into CASSLEAGRSTEAFF.